This T cell receptor (beta chain) was observed in a study of stem cell transplantation in POMP-related autoinflammatory disease. Study overall: Impaired MHC class I-dependent CD8+ differentiation was hypothesized from defective thymoproteasomes. The study, taken as a whole, reports: Fewer unique TRB V-J gene pairings were identified in patients with PRAID.

This clone was seen once. The target antigen is unknown. Clones were read by immunoSEQ multiplex PCR, and TCRdb kept only the in-frame ones, dropping some. This table holds about 1,300 clones, approximately 80% found once. Trimming removed 0 bases at V and 3 bases at J, with 13 bases between. The germline gives CDR1 SGDLS, CDR2 YYNGEE. The CDR3 totals 15 residues. The specimen was CD8+ T cells from PBMCs. The sequence was obtained from a human donor in good health. This chain connects TRBV9 to TRBJ2-7; the D is unclear. This chain's CDR3 is CASSVGADSGYEQYF. CDR3 nucleotides: TGTGCCAGCAGCGTAGGGGCCGATAGTGGCTACGAGCAGTACTTC.